This TCR beta chain was profiled in a study of blood T cell repertoires in COVID-19. Overall study: PBMCs, B-cell-depleted T cells, or T cells were the source of the cDNA or gDNA that made up the material.

V was shortened by 7 bases and J by 1 base, with 11 bases between the two germline ends. Per germline, CDR1 MNHEY and CDR2 SVGAGI. This CDR3 comprises 14 residues. Source study methods: Nucleated cell counts were estimated from reference gene primer amplification. Produced via immunoSEQ multiplex PCR; TCRdb's table is partial and in-frame only. V, J and clone size reflect that table, while D and trimming were determined from the DNA. The data show 150,000 to 200,000 clones, around nine tenths seen once. The TCR sequence derives from a woman older than 75 with COVID-19, enrolled during active disease. The sequencing input was peripheral blood. The rearrangement uses TRBV6-5 and TRBJ1-3, with D perhaps TRBD1 (5 bases). For the CDR3, the DNA is TGTGCCAGCAAGACAGAGATTTCTGGAAACACCATATATTTT. Its protein product is CASKTEISGNTIYF.